Listed below are T cell receptor beta chains from one sample, sequenced in a study of T-cell reconstitution after alpha-beta-depleted transplantation in children. TCRdb ran MiXCR on the PCR reads and lists one entry per CDR3 protein. The sample shows about 540,000 distinct CDR3 sequences, around 27% of them seen only once. The sample here was PBMCs, taken before TCRalphabeta/CD19-depleted stem cell transplant. The receptors were gathered from a boy less than two years old with Wiskott-Aldrich syndrome, due to receive a stem cell transplant. CDR3s include the opening cysteine and the closing phenylalanine or tryptophan. Each record gives: V gene, J gene, CDR3 protein.

v_call: TRBV5-1; j_call: TRBJ2-1; cdr3_aa: CASSSVRRRGFNEQFF
v_call: TRBV29-1; j_call: TRBJ2-7; cdr3_aa: CSVVNAGPYEQYF
v_call: TRBV20-1; j_call: TRBJ1-5; cdr3_aa: CSAGTGLLNNQPQHF
v_call: TRBV7-8; j_call: TRBJ2-1; cdr3_aa: CASSGLAGLYNEQFF
v_call: TRBV25-1; j_call: TRBJ2-2; cdr3_aa: CASSELSGSGSTGELFF
v_call: TRBV12-3/TRBV12-4; j_call: TRBJ2-1; cdr3_aa: CASSPIWVNEQFF
v_call: TRBV14; j_call: TRBJ2-7; cdr3_aa: CASSRDDTGLAGSYEQYF
v_call: TRBV5-1; j_call: TRBJ2-5; cdr3_aa: CASSLTGPQETQYF
v_call: TRBV29-1; j_call: TRBJ2-3; cdr3_aa: CSAPVAGVTDTQYF
v_call: TRBV18; j_call: TRBJ1-1; cdr3_aa: CASSPGQLMNTEAFF
v_call: TRBV18; j_call: TRBJ1-2; cdr3_aa: CASSPVPDGNYGYTF
v_call: TRBV5-5; j_call: TRBJ2-1; cdr3_aa: CASSLLRVASRYNEQFF
v_call: TRBV24-1; j_call: TRBJ2-1; cdr3_aa: CATRSASGTTINEQFF
v_call: TRBV2; j_call: TRBJ2-3; cdr3_aa: CASTSGTGLAGGTTDTQYF
v_call: TRBV5-1; j_call: TRBJ1-2; cdr3_aa: CASSRQDNYGYTF
v_call: TRBV7-9; j_call: TRBJ1-1; cdr3_aa: CASSSVTLRGTEAFF
v_call: TRBV7-8; j_call: TRBJ2-7; cdr3_aa: CASSLVPGSPAYEQYF
v_call: TRBV7-9; j_call: TRBJ2-1; cdr3_aa: CASSFHSDNEQFF
v_call: TRBV12-3/TRBV12-4; j_call: TRBJ1-5; cdr3_aa: CASRPTTSNSNQPQHF
v_call: TRBV12-3/TRBV12-4; j_call: TRBJ1-5; cdr3_aa: CASSTGRTLGQPQHF
v_call: TRBV28; j_call: TRBJ2-7; cdr3_aa: CASSLMASGSYEQYF
v_call: TRBV12-5; j_call: TRBJ1-5; cdr3_aa: CASGLARQGYVQPQHF
v_call: TRBV10-3; j_call: TRBJ2-3; cdr3_aa: CAISHRARTDTQYF
v_call: TRBV4-2; j_call: TRBJ2-3; cdr3_aa: CASSQDQRLAGGPTDTQYF
v_call: TRBV3-1; j_call: TRBJ2-2; cdr3_aa: CASSPVGVGELFF
v_call: TRBV6-5; j_call: TRBJ1-2; cdr3_aa: CASSSTGNRDRGYTF
v_call: TRBV4-1; j_call: TRBJ1-6; cdr3_aa: CASSQIWAYQGVLTLHF
v_call: TRBV13; j_call: TRBJ2-7; cdr3_aa: CASSLLGLAGSEQYF
v_call: TRBV5-6; j_call: TRBJ2-2; cdr3_aa: CASSLGSRGFTGELFF
v_call: TRBV19; j_call: TRBJ2-1; cdr3_aa: CASSPTAITYNEQFF
v_call: TRBV5-1; j_call: TRBJ2-5; cdr3_aa: CASSLETGAGQYF
v_call: TRBV10-3; j_call: TRBJ2-6; cdr3_aa: CAISGGQTSGANVLTF
v_call: TRBV21-1; j_call: TRBJ2-7; cdr3_aa: CAPGQGASYEQYF
v_call: TRBV9; j_call: TRBJ2-7; cdr3_aa: CASSVATGGLAGGYEQYF
v_call: TRBV4-1; j_call: TRBJ1-6; cdr3_aa: CASSSQNSPLHF
v_call: TRBV7-2; j_call: TRBJ1-2; cdr3_aa: CASSLETQRGNYGYTF
v_call: TRBV20-1; j_call: TRBJ2-3; cdr3_aa: CSGGTQYF
v_call: TRBV20-1; j_call: TRBJ1-1; cdr3_aa: CSAIAGQGLWNTEASF
v_call: TRBV5-1; j_call: TRBJ2-1; cdr3_aa: CASSFVGGPYNEQFF
v_call: TRBV20-1; j_call: TRBJ2-3; cdr3_aa: CSRLVTDTQYF
v_call: TRBV15; j_call: TRBJ2-1; cdr3_aa: CATSREYGTSYNEQFF
v_call: TRBV30; j_call: TRBJ1-4; cdr3_aa: CAWRRRYSNEKLFF
v_call: TRBV20-1; j_call: TRBJ2-1; cdr3_aa: CSAQGDSEQFF
v_call: TRBV12-3/TRBV12-4; j_call: TRBJ2-5; cdr3_aa: CASSPDPTETQYF
v_call: TRBV4-2; j_call: TRBJ2-7; cdr3_aa: CASSQGQGPPYEQYF
v_call: TRBV5-1; j_call: TRBJ1-2; cdr3_aa: CASGLGGIGGYTF
v_call: TRBV20-1; j_call: TRBJ1-2; cdr3_aa: CSARSDRLGGYTF